This T cell receptor beta chain was observed in a study of T cell responses to AZD1222 COVID-19 vaccine. General study findings and limits: In a largely white British group with more females than males, clonal diversity was possibly underestimated. At baseline, just six or seven AZD1222 recipients tested seropositive.

This clone was observed once. Its antigen is not identified. Clones were read by immunoSEQ multiplex PCR, and TCRdb kept only the in-frame ones, dropping some. The profile shows over 110,000 clones, approximately 92% of them singletons. The germline gives CDR1 SNHLY, CDR2 FYNNEI. The V and J ends lost 4 bases and 0 bases respectively, with 10 bases between them. This CDR3 spans 15 amino acids. The sequence was collected from an adult in good health. This specimen was peripheral blood, taken on day 0 of AZD1222 vaccination. The rearrangement links TRBV2 to TRBJ2-1; a possible D gene is TRBD1 (6 bases). The CDR3 here is CASSAEGVSYNEQFF. The CDR3 coding sequence is TGTGCCAGCAGTGCCGAGGGGGTCTCCTACAATGAGCAGTTCTTC.